This TCR beta chain was recovered during a study of cytomegalovirus exposure and HLA in healthy donors. 13 Jbeta primers and 60 Vbeta primers were used for the PCR. Measured with immunoSEQ multiplex PCR; TCRdb has only the in-frame clones, and not every one. This table holds about 150,000 clones, 65% to 90% found once. Points on this clone: Its antigen remains unidentified.

Points from the study as a whole: In a later analysis, TCR association rates varied by HLA locus: DRB1 most, HLA-C fewest. Later analysis identified a missense DCLRE1C variant that was linked to TCR beta V- and J-gene trimming. A later analysis reported that several of the most significant clusters appeared to be linked to common viral pathogens, among them Epstein-Barr virus.

This CDR3 is 14 amino acids long. Germline-derived CDR1 and CDR2 are MRHNA and SNTAGT. Trimming removed 3 bases at V and 0 bases at J, with 6 bases between. The V call is TRBV6-4, the J call TRBJ1-5; no reliable D call. The material sequenced was PBMCs. The clonotype was recovered from a woman aged 50 to 60 in good health and CMV-seropositive. The CDR3 here is CASSDQYSNQPQHF. DNA of the CDR3: TGTGCCAGCAGTGATCAGTATAGCAATCAGCCCCAGCATTTT.